The present T cell receptor (beta chain) was sequenced within a study of T-cell memory formation after mild COVID-19. Germline V gene lookup returns CDR1 MNHEY and CDR2 SMNVEV (reference sequence). The CDR3 is made up of 16 amino acids. The junction had 14 bases not matched to a gene; V was cut back by 7 bases and J by 4 bases. It was 5'RACE with constant-segment primers that produced the TCR alpha and TCR beta cDNA libraries, which carried sample barcodes and UMIs. TCRdb passed the 5' RACE reads through MiXCR, listing each CDR3 protein once. The data show over 400,000 distinct CDR3 sequences, with less than 25% seen just once and around 14% held by the top ten.

This clonotype was obtained from an adult woman who had mild COVID-19 (a few samples of this study predate the infection). Cell type and time point are not known. The chain recombines TRBV27 with TRBJ1-2; 8 nucleotides line up with TRBD1. Source material: PBMCs or a T cell subset sorted from them (not recorded which). In DNA form, the CDR3 reads TGTGCCAGCAAGGGGCAGGGGGCAATCGGAGTCTATGGCTACACCTTC. It encodes CASKGQGAIGVYGYTF.